Included here is one T cell receptor beta chain sequence, with context. The antigen remains unidentified. V lost 8 bases, J lost 6 bases, and 17 bases lay in between. The CDR3 has 14 residues. Germline CDR1 reads MNHEY; CDR2 reads SVGAGI. The data stem from a study of identical twins. Study results and limitations: Shared out-of-frame alpha sequences (those common to twins) showed excess low generation probability. With abundant cord blood beta clonotypes, insertions were fewer; memory repertoires showed no such pattern.

A single record per CDR3 protein comes from TCRdb applying MiXCR to the 5' RACE reads. Among some 570,000 distinct CDR3 sequences listed, 20% to 25% were seen once. These same data were also listed under a study on yellow fever vaccine responses in identical twins. That paper adds: Twins reportedly mounted vaccine T cell responses that seemed partly convergent, partly personalized.

The rearrangement uses TRBV6-5 and TRBJ2-1; maybe TRBD2 (6 bases). The source material was CD4+ T cells sorted from blood. This receptor was obtained from a woman in her late teens or twenties in good health. This CDR3 reads CASVKSDGSNEQFF. The CDR3 coding sequence is TGTGCCAGCGTTAAATCGGACGGGAGCAATGAGCAGTTCTTC.